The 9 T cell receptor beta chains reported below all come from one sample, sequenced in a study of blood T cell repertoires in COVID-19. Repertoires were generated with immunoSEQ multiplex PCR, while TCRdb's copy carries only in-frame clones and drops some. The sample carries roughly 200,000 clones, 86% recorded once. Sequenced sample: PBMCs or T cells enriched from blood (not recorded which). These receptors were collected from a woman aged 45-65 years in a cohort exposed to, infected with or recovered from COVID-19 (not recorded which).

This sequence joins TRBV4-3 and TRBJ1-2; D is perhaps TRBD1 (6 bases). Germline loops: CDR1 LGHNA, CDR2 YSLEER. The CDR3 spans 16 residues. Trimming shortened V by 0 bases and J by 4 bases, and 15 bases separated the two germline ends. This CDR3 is CASSQDAAGAVYGYTF. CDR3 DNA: TGCGCCAGCAGCCAAGATGCAGCAGGGGCAGTCTATGGCTACACCTTC.

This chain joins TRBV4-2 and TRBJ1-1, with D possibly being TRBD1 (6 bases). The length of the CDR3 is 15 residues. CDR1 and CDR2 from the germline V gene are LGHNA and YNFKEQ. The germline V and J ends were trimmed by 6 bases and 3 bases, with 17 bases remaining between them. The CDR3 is CASSSNQQGDTEAFF. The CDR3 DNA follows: TGTGCCAGCAGTTCTAACCAACAGGGAGACACTGAAGCTTTCTTT.

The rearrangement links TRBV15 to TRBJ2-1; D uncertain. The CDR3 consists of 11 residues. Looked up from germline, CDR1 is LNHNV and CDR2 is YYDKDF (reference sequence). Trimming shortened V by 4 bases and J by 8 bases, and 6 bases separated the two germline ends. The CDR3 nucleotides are TGTGCCACCAGCAAGCGTGATGAGCAGTTCTTC. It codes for CATSKRDEQFF.

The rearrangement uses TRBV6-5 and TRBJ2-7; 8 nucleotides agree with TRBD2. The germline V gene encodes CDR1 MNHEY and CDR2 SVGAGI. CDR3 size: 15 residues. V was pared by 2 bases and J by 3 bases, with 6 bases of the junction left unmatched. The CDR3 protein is CASSYRLRGGYEQYF. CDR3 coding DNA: TGTGCCAGCAGTTACCGCCTCCGGGGGGGCTACGAGCAGTACTTC.

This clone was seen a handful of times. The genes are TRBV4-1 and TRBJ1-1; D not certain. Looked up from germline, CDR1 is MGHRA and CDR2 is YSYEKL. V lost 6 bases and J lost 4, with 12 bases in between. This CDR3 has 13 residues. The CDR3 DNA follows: TGCGCCAGCAGGACCTCCGGGGTCACTGAAGCTTTCTTT. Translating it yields CASRTSGVTEAFF.

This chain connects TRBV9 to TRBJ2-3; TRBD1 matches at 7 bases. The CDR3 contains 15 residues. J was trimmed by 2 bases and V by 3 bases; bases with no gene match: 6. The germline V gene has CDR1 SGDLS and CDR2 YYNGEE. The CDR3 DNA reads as TGTGCCAGCAGCGCCAGGACAGGAGCCACAGATACGCAGTATTTT. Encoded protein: CASSARTGATDTQYF.

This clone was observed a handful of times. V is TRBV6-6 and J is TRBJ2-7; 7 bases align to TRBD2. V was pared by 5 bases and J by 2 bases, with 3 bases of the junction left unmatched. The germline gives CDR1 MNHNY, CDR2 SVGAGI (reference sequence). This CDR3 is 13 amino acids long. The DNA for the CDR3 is TGTGCCAGCAGTAGCGGGGCAACCTACGAGCAGTACTTC. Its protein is CASSSGATYEQYF.

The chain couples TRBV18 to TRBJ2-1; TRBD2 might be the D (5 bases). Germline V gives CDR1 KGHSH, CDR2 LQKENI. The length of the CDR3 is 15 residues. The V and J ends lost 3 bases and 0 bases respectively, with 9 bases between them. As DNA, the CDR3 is TGTGCCAGCTCACCCCCGGGGAGCTCCTACAATGAGCAGTTCTTC. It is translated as CASSPPGSSYNEQFF.

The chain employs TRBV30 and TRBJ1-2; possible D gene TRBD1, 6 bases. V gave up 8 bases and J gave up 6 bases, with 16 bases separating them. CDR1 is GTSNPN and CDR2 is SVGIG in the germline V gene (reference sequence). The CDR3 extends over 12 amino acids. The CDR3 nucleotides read TGTGCCCACACTCAGGGGCGAGATGGCTACACCTTC. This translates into CAHTQGRDGYTF.